These T cell receptor beta chains were read from a single sample in a study of T cell responses to AZD1222 COVID-19 vaccine. Sequenced by immunoSEQ multiplex PCR; TCRdb stores in-frame clones only, minus some. The repertoire has 95,000 to 100,000 clones, over 75% of them found once; the top ten carry about 10%. The specimen was peripheral blood, collected 28 days after the second AZD1222 dose. The origin of the receptors is an adult who received the AZD1222 COVID-19 vaccine. Each CDR3 is given with its conserved first and last residue. Each record gives: V gene, J gene, CDR3 protein.

TRBV11-2	TRBJ2-7	CASRRPEQGSEQYF
TRBV7-2	TRBJ2-4	CASSLNPKNIQYF
TRBV28	TRBJ1-3	CASSLLSGQGSGNTIYF
TRBV7-3	TRBJ2-1	CASSLTGAGNEQFF
TRBV7-9	TRBJ1-1	CASSRSVLNTEAFF
TRBV18	TRBJ1-1	CASSPPGGAAVTEAFF
TRBV19	TRBJ1-1	CASTHGLGAEAFF
TRBV11-2	TRBJ1-2	CASSRGVGRGRGLGYTF
TRBV9	TRBJ2-1	CASSYGQALYNEQFF
TRBV27	TRBJ1-3	CASSLFRGPFSIYF
TRBV6-2/TRBV6-3	TRBJ2-7	CASSYGLSYEQYF
TRBV29-1	TRBJ1-2	CSARTGGANYGYTF
TRBV19	TRBJ2-7	CASSPNRDRPYEQYF